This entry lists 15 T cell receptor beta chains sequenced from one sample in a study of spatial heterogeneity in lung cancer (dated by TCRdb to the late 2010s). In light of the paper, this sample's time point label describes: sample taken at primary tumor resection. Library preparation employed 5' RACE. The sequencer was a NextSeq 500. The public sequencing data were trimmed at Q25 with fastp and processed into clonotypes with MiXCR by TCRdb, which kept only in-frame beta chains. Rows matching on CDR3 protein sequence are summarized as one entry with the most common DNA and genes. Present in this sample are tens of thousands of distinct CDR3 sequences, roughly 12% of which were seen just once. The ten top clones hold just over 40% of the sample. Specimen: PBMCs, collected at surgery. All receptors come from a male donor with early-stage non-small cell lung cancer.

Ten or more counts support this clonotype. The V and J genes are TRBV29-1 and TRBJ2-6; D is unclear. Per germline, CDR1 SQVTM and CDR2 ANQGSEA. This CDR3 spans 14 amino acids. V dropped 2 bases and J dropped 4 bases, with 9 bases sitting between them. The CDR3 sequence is CSVERVPGANVLTF. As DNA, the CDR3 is TGCAGCGTTGAAAGAGTACCCGGGGCCAACGTCCTGACTTTC.

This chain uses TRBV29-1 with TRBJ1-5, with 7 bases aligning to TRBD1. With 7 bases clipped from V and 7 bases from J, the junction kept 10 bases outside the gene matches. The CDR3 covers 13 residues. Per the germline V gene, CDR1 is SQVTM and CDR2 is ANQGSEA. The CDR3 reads CSALQGRGQPQHF. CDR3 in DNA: TGCAGCGCCCTACAGGGGCGAGGACAGCCCCAGCATTTT.

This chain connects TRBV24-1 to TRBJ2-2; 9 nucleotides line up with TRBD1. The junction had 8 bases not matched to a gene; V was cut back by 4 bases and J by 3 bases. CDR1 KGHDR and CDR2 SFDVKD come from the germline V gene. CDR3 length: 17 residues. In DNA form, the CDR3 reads TGTGCCACCAGTGACCCTGGGACAGGGAGGTACACCGGGGAGCTGTTTTTT. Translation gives CATSDPGTGRYTGELFF.

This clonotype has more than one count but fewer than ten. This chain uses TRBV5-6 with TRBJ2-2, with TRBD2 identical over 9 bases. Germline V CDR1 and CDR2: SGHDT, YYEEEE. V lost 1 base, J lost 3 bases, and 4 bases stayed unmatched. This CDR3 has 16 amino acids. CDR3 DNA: TGTGCCAGCAGCTTGCTTACTAGCGGGTACACCGGGGAGCTGTTTTTT. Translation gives CASSLLTSGYTGELFF.

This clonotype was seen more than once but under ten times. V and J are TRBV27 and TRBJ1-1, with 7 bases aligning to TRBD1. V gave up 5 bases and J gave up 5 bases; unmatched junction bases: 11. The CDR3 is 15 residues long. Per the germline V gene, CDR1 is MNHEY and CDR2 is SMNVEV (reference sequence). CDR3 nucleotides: TGTGCCAGCAGTGGGACAGCTTGGGTGATTACTGAAGCTTTCTTT. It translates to CASSGTAWVITEAFF.

CDR3 nucleotide sequence: TGCAGTGCTAGAGACCTGGTGGAATGGGGAAACACCATATATTTT. This codes for CSARDLVEWGNTIYF. This sequence joins TRBV20-1 and TRBJ1-3, with D hard to call. This CDR3 comprises 15 residues. Germline CDR1 reads DFQATT; CDR2 reads SNEGSKA (reference sequence). Trimming shortened V by 0 bases and J by 4 bases, and 13 bases separated the two germline ends.

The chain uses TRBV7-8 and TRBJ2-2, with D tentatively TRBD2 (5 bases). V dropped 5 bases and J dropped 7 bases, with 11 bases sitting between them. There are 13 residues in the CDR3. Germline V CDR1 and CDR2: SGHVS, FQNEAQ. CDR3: CASSPPGIGELFF. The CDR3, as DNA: TGTGCCAGCAGCCCGCCGGGGATCGGGGAGCTGTTTTTT.

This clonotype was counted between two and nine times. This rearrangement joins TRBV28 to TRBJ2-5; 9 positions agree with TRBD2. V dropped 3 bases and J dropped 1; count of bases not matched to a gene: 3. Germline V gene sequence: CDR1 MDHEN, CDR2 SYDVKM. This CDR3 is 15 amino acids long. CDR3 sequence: CASSFETSGQETQYF. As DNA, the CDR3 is TGTGCCAGCAGTTTCGAGACTAGCGGCCAAGAGACCCAGTACTTC.

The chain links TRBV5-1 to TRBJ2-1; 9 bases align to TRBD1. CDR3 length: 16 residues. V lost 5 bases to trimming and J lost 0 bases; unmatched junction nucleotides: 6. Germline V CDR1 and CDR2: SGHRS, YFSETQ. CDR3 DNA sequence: TGCGCCAGCAGGAGGACAGGGGAGAGCTCCTACAATGAGCAGTTCTTC. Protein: CASRRTGESSYNEQFF.

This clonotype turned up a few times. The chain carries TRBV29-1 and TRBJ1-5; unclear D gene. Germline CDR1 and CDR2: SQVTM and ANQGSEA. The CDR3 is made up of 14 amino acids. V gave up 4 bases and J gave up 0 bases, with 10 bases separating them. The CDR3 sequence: CSVGSKYSNQPQHF. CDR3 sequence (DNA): TGCAGCGTTGGGAGCAAATATAGCAATCAGCCCCAGCATTTT. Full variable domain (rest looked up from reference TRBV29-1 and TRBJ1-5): SAVISQKPSRDICQRGTSLTIQCQVDSQVTMMFWYRQQPGQSLTLIATANQGSEATYESGFVIDKFPISRPNLTFSTLTVSNMSPEDSSIYLCSVGSKYSNQPQHFGDGTRLSIL.

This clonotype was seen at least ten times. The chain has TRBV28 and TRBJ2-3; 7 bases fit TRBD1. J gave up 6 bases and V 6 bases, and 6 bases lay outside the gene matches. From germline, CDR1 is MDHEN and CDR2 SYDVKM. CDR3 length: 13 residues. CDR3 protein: CASRRQGVDTQYF. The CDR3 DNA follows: TGTGCCAGCAGAAGACAGGGCGTTGATACGCAGTATTTT.

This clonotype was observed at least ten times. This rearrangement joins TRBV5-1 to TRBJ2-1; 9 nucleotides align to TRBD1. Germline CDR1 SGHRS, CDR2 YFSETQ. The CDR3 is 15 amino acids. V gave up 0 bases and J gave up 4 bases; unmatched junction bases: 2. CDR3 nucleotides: TGCGCCAGCAGCTTGGGGACAGGGGTTTACAATGAGCAGTTCTTC. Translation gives CASSLGTGVYNEQFF. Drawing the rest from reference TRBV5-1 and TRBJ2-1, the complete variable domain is KAGVTQTPRYLIKTRGQQVTLSCSPISGHRSVSWYQQTPGQGLQFLFEYFSETQRNKGNFPGRFSGRQFSNSRSEMNVSTLELGDSALYLCASSLGTGVYNEQFFGPGTRLTVL.

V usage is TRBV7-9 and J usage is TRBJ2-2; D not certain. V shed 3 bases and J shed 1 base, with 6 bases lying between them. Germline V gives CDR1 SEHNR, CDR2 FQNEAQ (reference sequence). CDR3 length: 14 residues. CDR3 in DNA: TGTGCCAGCAGCTTTTCGGGGAACACCGGGGAGCTGTTTTTT. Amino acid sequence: CASSFSGNTGELFF.

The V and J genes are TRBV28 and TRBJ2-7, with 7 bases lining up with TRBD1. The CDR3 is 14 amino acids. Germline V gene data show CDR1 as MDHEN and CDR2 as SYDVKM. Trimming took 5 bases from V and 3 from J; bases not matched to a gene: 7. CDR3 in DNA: TGTGCCAGCAGTCAAACCGGGGACAGCTACGAGCAGTACTTC. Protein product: CASSQTGDSYEQYF.

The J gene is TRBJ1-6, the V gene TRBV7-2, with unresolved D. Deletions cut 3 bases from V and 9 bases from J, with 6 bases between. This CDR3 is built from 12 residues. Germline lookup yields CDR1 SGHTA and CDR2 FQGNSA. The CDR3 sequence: CASSFKGSPLHF. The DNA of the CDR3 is TGTGCCAGCAGCTTTAAAGGTTCACCCCTCCACTTT.